This T cell receptor (beta chain) originates from a study of blood T cells in healthy people across ages. Only a few counts were recorded for this clonotype. Its specificity is not known. The ends lost 6 bases at V and 6 bases at J; junction bases unmatched: 9. Germline loops: CDR1 LGHDT, CDR2 YNNKEL (reference sequence). This CDR3 region has 15 residues. Whole-study findings and limits: Changes seen in expanded clonotypes were possibly confounded by donor CMV status left unknown.

Extraction yielded at least 6 micrograms of total RNA per sample. PCR was performed a second time for roughly 6 to 12 cycles using a sample-barcoded 5' primer and a J-beta primer mix. Through a template-switch adaptor with 12 random nucleotides, each cDNA molecule received a tag. TCRdb fed the 5' RACE reads into MiXCR, producing one record per CDR3 protein. The table shows hundreds of thousands of distinct CDR3 sequences, with over 40% occurring only once. The sequence was obtained from a woman older than 75 in good health. The sequenced material came from blood. The J gene is TRBJ2-1, the V gene TRBV3-1, with 9 bases identical to TRBD1. CDR3 region: CASRRSGTGFNEQFF. The CDR3 DNA follows: TGTGCCAGCAGACGTTCCGGGACAGGGTTCAATGAGCAGTTCTTC.